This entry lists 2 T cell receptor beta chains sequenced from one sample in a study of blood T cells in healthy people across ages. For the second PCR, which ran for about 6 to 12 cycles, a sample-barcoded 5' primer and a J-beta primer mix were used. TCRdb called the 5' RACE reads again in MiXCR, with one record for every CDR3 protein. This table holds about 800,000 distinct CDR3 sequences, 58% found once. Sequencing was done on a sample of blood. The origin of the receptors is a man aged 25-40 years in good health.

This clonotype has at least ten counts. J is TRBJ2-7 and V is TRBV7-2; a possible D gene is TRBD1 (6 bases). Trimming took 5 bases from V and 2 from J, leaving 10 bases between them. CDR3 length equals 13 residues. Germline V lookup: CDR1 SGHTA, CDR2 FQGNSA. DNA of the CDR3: TGTGCCAGCAGCGTCGGGACAACCTACGAGCAGTACTTC. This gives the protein CASSVGTTYEQYF.

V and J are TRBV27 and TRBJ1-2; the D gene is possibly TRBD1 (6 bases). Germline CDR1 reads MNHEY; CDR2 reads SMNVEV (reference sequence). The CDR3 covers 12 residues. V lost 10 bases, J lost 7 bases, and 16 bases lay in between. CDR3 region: CATTKQGSGYTF. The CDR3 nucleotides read TGTGCCACCACGAAACAGGGATCTGGCTACACCTTC.